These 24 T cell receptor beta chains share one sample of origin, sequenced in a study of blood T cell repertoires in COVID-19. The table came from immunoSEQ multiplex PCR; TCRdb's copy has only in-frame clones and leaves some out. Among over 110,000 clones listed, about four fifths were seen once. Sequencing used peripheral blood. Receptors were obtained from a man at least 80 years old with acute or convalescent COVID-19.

The CDR3 here is CASSLTDRGSSPLHF. The CDR3 DNA is TGCGCCAGCAGCTTAACGGACAGGGGCAGTTCACCCCTCCACTTT. The rearrangement uses TRBV5-1 and TRBJ1-6; 9 bases line up with TRBD1. J was trimmed by 9 bases and V by 2 bases; bases with no gene match: 6. Germline CDR1 reads SGHRS; CDR2 reads YFSETQ. CDR3 length: 15 amino acids.

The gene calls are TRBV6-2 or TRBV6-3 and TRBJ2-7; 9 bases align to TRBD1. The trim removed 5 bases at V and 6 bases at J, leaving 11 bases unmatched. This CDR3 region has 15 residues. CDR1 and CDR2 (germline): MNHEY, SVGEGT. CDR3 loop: CASSQPGQGRGEQYF. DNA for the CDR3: TGTGCCAGCAGTCAGCCGGGACAGGGTCGCGGCGAGCAGTACTTC.

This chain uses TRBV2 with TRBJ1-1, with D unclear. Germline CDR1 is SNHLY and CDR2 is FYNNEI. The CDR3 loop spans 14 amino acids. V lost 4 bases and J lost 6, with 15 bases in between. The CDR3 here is CASSVFSLGAEAFF. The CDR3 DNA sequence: TGTGCCAGCAGTGTGTTTTCTTTGGGAGCTGAAGCTTTCTTT.

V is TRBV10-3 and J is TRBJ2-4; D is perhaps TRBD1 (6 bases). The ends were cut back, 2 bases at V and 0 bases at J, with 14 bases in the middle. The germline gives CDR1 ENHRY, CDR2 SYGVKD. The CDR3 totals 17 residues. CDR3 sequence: CAISEGGRGPAKNIQYF. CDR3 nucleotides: TGTGCCATCAGTGAGGGGGGCAGGGGACCAGCCAAAAACATTCAGTACTTC.

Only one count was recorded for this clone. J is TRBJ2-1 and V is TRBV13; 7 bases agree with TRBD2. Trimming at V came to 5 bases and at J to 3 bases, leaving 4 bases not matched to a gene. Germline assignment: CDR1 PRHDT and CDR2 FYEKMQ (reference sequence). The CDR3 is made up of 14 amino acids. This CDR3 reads CASSPRDYYNEQFF. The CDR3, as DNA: TGTGCCAGCAGCCCGCGGGACTACTACAATGAGCAGTTCTTC.

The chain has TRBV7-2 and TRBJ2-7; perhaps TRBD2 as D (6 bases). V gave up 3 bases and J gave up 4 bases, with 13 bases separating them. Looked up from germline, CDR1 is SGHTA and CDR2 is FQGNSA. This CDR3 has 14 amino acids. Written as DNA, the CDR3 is TGTGCCAGCAGCTTCGACGGGGGATGGTACGAGCAGTACTTC. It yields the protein CASSFDGGWYEQYF. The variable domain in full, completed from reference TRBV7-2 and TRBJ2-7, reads GAGVSQSPSNKVTEKGKDVELRCDPISGHTALYWYRQSLGQGLEFLIYFQGNSAPDKSGLPSDRFSAERTGGSVSTLTIQRTQQEDSAVYLCASSFDGGWYEQYFGPGTRLTVT.

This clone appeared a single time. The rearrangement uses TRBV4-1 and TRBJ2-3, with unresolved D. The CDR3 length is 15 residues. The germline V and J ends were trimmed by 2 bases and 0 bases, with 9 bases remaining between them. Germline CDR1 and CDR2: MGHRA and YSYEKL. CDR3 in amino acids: CASSQTLGSTDTQYF. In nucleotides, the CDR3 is TGCGCCAGCAGCCAAACCCTCGGGAGCACAGATACGCAGTATTTT.

CDR3 sequence (DNA): TGTGCCAGCAGCTTCCCAGGGGGTGAGCAGTTCTTC. Translated, it gives CASSFPGGEQFF. The rearrangement links TRBV7-9 to TRBJ2-1, with 7 nucleotides matching TRBD1. The CDR3 length is 12 residues. CDR1 and CDR2 (germline): SEHNR, FQNEAQ (reference sequence). With V trimmed by 3 bases and J by 9 bases, 2 bases remained unmatched.

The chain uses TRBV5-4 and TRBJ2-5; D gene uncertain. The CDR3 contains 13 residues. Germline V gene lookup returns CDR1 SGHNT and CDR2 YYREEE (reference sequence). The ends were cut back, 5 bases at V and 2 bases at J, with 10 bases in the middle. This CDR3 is CASRAQQQETQYF. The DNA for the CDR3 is TGTGCCAGCAGGGCACAGCAGCAAGAGACCCAGTACTTC.

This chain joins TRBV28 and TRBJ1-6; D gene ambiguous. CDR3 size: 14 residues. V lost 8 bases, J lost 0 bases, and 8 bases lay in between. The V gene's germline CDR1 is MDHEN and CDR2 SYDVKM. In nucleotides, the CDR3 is TGTGCCAGCGCCTTGAGCTCCTATAATTCACCCCTCCACTTT. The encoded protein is CASALSSYNSPLHF.

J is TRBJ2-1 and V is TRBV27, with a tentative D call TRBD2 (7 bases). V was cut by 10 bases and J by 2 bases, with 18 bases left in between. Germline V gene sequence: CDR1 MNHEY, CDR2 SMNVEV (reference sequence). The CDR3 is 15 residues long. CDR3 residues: CATRRGRGTYNEQFF. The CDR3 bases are TGTGCCACCCGACGGGGGAGGGGGACCTACAATGAGCAGTTCTTC.

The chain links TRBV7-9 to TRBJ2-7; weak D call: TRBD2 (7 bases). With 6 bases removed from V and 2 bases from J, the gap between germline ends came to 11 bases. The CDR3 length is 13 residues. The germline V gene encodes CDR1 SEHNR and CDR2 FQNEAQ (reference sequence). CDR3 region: CASRGGLTYEQYF. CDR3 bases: TGTGCCAGCAGGGGGGGGCTGACCTACGAGCAGTACTTC.

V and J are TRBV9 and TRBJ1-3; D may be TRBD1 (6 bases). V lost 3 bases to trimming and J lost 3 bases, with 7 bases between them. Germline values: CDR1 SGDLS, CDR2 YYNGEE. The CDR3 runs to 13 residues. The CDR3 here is CASSEGVGNTIYF. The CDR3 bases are TGTGCCAGCAGCGAGGGGGTTGGAAACACCATATATTTT.

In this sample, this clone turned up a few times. CDR3 nucleotide sequence: TGTGCCAGCGGTTTGGGCCTACTCGGGATCACTGAAGCTTTCTTT. It codes for CASGLGLLGITEAFF. This sequence joins TRBV2 and TRBJ1-1; the D is unclear. This CDR3 is 15 amino acids long. Germline CDR1 and CDR2: SNHLY and FYNNEI. The V and J ends lost 8 bases and 4 bases respectively, with 20 bases between them.

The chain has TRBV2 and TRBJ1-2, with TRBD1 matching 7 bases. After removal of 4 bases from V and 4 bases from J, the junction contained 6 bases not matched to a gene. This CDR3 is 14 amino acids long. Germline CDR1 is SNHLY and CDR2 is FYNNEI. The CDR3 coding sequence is TGTGCCAGCAGTGCAAAACAGGGGAGCTATGGCTACACCTTC. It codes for CASSAKQGSYGYTF.

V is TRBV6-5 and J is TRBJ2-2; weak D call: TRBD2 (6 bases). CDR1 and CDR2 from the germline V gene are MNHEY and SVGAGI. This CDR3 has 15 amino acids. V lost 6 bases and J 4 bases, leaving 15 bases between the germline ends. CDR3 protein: CASRKPGLPTGELFF. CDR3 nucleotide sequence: TGTGCCAGCAGAAAACCGGGACTTCCCACCGGGGAGCTGTTTTTT.

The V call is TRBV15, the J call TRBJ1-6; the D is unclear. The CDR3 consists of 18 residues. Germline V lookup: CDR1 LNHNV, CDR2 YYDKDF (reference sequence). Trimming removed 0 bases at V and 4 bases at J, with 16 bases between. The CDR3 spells CATSRDRAAENYNSPLHF. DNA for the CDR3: TGTGCCACCAGCAGAGATCGCGCGGCAGAAAATTATAATTCACCCCTCCACTTT.

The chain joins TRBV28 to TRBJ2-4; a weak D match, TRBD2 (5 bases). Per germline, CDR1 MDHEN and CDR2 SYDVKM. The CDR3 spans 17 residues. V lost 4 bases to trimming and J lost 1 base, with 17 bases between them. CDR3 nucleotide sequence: TGTGCCAGCAGTTCACCGGTGGGAGCCTCGGCCAAAAACATTCAGTACTTC. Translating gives CASSSPVGASAKNIQYF. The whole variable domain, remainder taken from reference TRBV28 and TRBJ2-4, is DVKVTQSSRYLVKRTGEKVFLECVQDMDHENMFWYRQDPGLGLRLIYFSYDVKMKEKGDIPEGYSVSREKKERFSLILESASTNQTSMYLCASSSPVGASAKNIQYFGAGTRLSVL.

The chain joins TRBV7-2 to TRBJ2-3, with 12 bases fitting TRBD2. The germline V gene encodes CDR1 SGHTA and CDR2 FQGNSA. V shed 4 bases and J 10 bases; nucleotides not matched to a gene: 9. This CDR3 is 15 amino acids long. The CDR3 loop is CASSSRTSGGTPQYF. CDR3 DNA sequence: TGTGCCAGCAGCTCCCGAACTAGCGGGGGGACTCCGCAGTATTTT.

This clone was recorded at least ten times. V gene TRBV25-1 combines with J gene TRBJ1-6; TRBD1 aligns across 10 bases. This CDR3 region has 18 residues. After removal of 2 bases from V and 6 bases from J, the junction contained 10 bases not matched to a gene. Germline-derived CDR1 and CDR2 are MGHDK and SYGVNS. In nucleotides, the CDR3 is TGTGCCAGCAGTGAACCTCCGGGACAGGGGTCGTTTAATTCACCCCTCCACTTT. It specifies CASSEPPGQGSFNSPLHF.

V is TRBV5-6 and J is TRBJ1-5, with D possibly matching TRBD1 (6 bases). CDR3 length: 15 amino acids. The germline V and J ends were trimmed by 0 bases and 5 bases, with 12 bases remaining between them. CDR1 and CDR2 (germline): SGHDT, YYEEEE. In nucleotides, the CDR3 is TGTGCCAGCAGCTTGGGGGGGACACCTTATCAGCCCCAGCATTTT. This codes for CASSLGGTPYQPQHF. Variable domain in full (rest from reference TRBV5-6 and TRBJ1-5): DAGVTQSPTHLIKTRGQQVTLRCSPKSGHDTVSWYQQALGQGPQFIFQYYEEEERQRGNFPDRFSGHQFPNYSSELNVNALLLGDSALYLCASSLGGTPYQPQHFGDGTRLSIL.

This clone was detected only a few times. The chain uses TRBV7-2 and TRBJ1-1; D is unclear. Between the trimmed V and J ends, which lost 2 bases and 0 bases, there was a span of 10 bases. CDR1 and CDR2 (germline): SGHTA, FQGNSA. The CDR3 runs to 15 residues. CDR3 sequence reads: CASSLPPYLNTEAFF. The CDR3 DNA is TGTGCCAGCAGCTTACCGCCCTATCTGAACACTGAAGCTTTCTTT.

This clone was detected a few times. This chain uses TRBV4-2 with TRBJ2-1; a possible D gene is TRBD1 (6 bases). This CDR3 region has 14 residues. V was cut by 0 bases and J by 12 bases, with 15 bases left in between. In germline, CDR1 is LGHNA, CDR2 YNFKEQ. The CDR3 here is CASSQDRGGYRQFF. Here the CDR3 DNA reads TGTGCCAGCAGCCAAGATAGAGGGGGATACAGGCAGTTCTTC.

The CDR3 spells CATAEGTDEQFF. The CDR3 bases are TGTGCCACCGCGGAAGGAACGGATGAGCAGTTCTTC. This chain connects TRBV24-1 to TRBJ2-1; no clear D. V lost 9 bases to trimming and J lost 8 bases, with 13 bases between them. The germline V gene has CDR1 KGHDR and CDR2 SFDVKD. The CDR3 is made up of 12 amino acids.